Each of the 28 T cell receptor beta chains below was sequenced from the same sample in a study of control samples from healthy donors and cancer patients. Method: immunoSEQ multiplex PCR; TCRdb's copy keeps in-frame clones and lacks some. The profile shows tens of thousands of clones, 75% to 90% of them singletons. The sample comprised blood. The origin of the receptors is a man aged 45-65 years in good health.

The J gene is TRBJ2-3, the V gene TRBV5-4; TRBD2 aligns across 11 bases. The CDR3 length is 16 residues. The germline V gene encodes CDR1 SGHNT and CDR2 YYREEE (reference sequence). V shed 5 bases and J 6 bases; nucleotides not matched to a gene: 11. The CDR3 loop is CASSWGTSGGEDTQYF. In DNA form, the CDR3 reads TGTGCCAGCAGTTGGGGGACTAGCGGAGGTGAGGATACGCAGTATTTT.

The genes are TRBV15 and TRBJ2-7; D call uncertain. Germline lookup yields CDR1 LNHNV and CDR2 YYDKDF (reference sequence). Deletions cut 4 bases from V and 3 bases from J, with 7 bases between. This CDR3 comprises 12 residues. The CDR3 sequence: CATSTTLYEQYF. The CDR3 nucleotides are TGTGCCACCAGCACGACACTCTACGAGCAGTACTTC.

The table lists this clone with a count of one. This rearrangement joins TRBV6-5 to TRBJ1-1; unclear D gene. The CDR3 spans 14 residues. In germline, CDR1 is MNHEY, CDR2 SVGAGI. V shed 6 bases and J shed 2 bases, with 13 bases lying between them. CDR3 in amino acids: CASSRRHLNTEAFF. CDR3 coding DNA: TGTGCCAGCAGCCGAAGACACTTAAACACTGAAGCTTTCTTT.

About this clone itself: At one of its ends the junction is not consistent with the germline gene, which may arise from a read error. The gene calls are TRBV19 and TRBJ1-5; D remains unclear. The germline CDR1 and CDR2 sequences are LNHDA and SQIVND (reference sequence). CDR3 length: 15 amino acids. The CDR3: CASRNLRAGNQPPHF. Written as DNA, the CDR3 is TGTGCCAGTAGAAACCTGAGAGCGGGCAATCAGCCCCCGCATTTT.

J is TRBJ1-4 and V is TRBV7-9; 11 bases are shared with TRBD1. The CDR3 covers 17 residues. The germline V gene has CDR1 SEHNR and CDR2 FQNEAQ (reference sequence). Trimming at V came to 1 base and at J to 0 bases, leaving 1 base not matched to a gene. The CDR3 coding sequence is TGTGCCAGCAGCTTAGGGACAGGGGGCCCAACTAATGAAAAACTGTTTTTT. Translation: CASSLGTGGPTNEKLFF.

The chain is built from TRBV11-2 and TRBJ2-1; D remains unclear. The CDR3 length is 13 residues. Germline CDR1 and CDR2: SGHAT and FQNNGV. The V and J ends lost 0 bases and 9 bases respectively, with 9 bases between them. As DNA, the CDR3 is TGTGCCAGCAGCTTAGAAGGTAGCTCTGAGCAGTTCTTC. Protein product: CASSLEGSSEQFF.

The gene calls are TRBV19 and TRBJ2-2; TRBD2 is a possible D gene (5 bases). Germline assignment: CDR1 LNHDA and CDR2 SQIVND (reference sequence). Trimming took 1 base from V and 7 from J, leaving 10 bases between them. This CDR3 has 14 residues. CDR3 DNA: TGTGCCAGTAGTATAGTTTCCGGGAACGGGGAGCTGTTTTTT. It is translated as CASSIVSGNGELFF.

This chain uses TRBV11-2 with TRBJ1-5; no clear D. Germline values: CDR1 SGHAT, CDR2 FQNNGV. This CDR3 has 15 amino acids. V lost 6 bases to trimming and J lost 5 bases, with 17 bases between them. CDR3 DNA sequence: TGTGCCAGCAGGCTGGGCGTCGGCGGGTATCAGCCCCAGCATTTT. Its protein is CASRLGVGGYQPQHF. Based on the CDR3 plus reference TRBV11-2 and TRBJ1-5, the full variable domain is EAGVAQSPRYKIIEKRQSVAFWCNPISGHATLYWYQQILGQGPKLLIQFQNNGVVDDSQLPKDRFSAERLKGVDSTLKIQPAKLEDSAVYLCASRLGVGGYQPQHFGDGTRLSIL.

The chain uses TRBV12-3 or TRBV12-4 and TRBJ2-2, with D unclear. The CDR3 spans 13 residues. Trimming shortened V by 4 bases and J by 8 bases, and 11 bases separated the two germline ends. The CDR3 nucleotides are TGTGCCAGCAGTTCCCCCAGTCGAGGGGAGCTGTTTTTT. The encoded protein is CASSSPSRGELFF.

V is TRBV7-2 and J is TRBJ2-7; TRBD2 matches 7 bases. The junction had 8 bases not matched to a gene; V was cut back by 4 bases and J by 5 bases. The CDR3 consists of 14 residues. CDR1 SGHTA and CDR2 FQGNSA come from the germline V gene. The CDR3 protein is CASSSGLPPHEQYF. DNA for the CDR3: TGTGCCAGCAGCTCGGGACTACCTCCCCACGAGCAGTACTTC.

V usage is TRBV19 and J usage is TRBJ2-2; 9 bases are shared with TRBD2. Germline V gene sequence: CDR1 LNHDA, CDR2 SQIVND (reference sequence). Trimming cost V 4 bases and J 4 bases; bases outside gene matches: 7. The CDR3 loop spans 16 amino acids. CDR3 bases: TGTGCCAGTAGTAAACCTCTAGCGGGGAGCACCGGGGAGCTGTTTTTT. It yields the protein CASSKPLAGSTGELFF.

This clone has just one count. The rearrangement links TRBV6-5 to TRBJ1-2; a possible D gene is TRBD1 (5 bases). The CDR3 covers 13 residues. The V and J ends lost 7 bases and 4 bases respectively, with 13 bases between them. Germline V gene sequence: CDR1 MNHEY, CDR2 SVGAGI. Here the CDR3 DNA reads TGTGCCAGCAACCCGGGGGGTCTCTATGGCTACACCTTC. It specifies CASNPGGLYGYTF.

This clone has more than one count but fewer than ten. The chain employs TRBV4-1 and TRBJ1-2; 7 bases align to TRBD1. Germline trimming cut 2 bases from V and 3 bases from J; bases unmatched to any gene: 3. The CDR3 runs 14 residues. Germline V gives CDR1 MGHRA, CDR2 YSYEKL. Here the CDR3 reads CASSQRQGDYGYTF. As DNA, the CDR3 is TGCGCCAGCAGCCAACGACAGGGCGACTATGGCTACACCTTC.

The rearrangement joins TRBV18 to TRBJ2-6; D unclear. There are 15 residues in the CDR3. Germline lookup yields CDR1 KGHSH and CDR2 LQKENI. Trimming took off 3 bases at V and 4 bases at J, with 10 bases between the two ends. CDR3 amino acids: CASSPVTLGANVLTF. The CDR3 DNA follows: TGTGCCAGCTCACCCGTAACCCTAGGGGCCAACGTCCTGACTTTC.

The chain joins TRBV7-6 to TRBJ2-2, with 7 bases identical to TRBD1. Germline V gene sequence: CDR1 SGHVS, CDR2 FNYEAQ. The length of the CDR3 is 17 residues. The junction had 15 bases not matched to a gene; V was cut back by 5 bases and J by 6 bases. The CDR3 sequence is CASSPDIRQGGSGELFF. In DNA, the CDR3 is TGTGCCAGCAGCCCGGATATCAGACAGGGTGGTTCCGGGGAGCTGTTTTTT.

V is TRBV5-1 and J is TRBJ2-5, with D maybe TRBD2 (5 bases). The germline V gene encodes CDR1 SGHRS and CDR2 YFSETQ. The CDR3 runs 15 residues. V was trimmed by 0 bases and J by 1 base, leaving 10 bases between them. The CDR3 spells CASSLAAGSQETQYF. CDR3 sequence (DNA): TGCGCCAGCAGCTTGGCGGCGGGCAGCCAAGAGACCCAGTACTTC.

The chain combines TRBV6-5 with TRBJ1-2, with TRBD1 identical over 8 bases. V shed 6 bases, J shed 2 bases, and the junction held 8 bases outside the gene matches. The CDR3 covers 15 residues. Germline CDR1 is MNHEY and CDR2 is SVGAGI. The CDR3 spells CASSWGQAKNYGYTF. The DNA for the CDR3 is TGTGCCAGCAGCTGGGGACAGGCGAAGAACTATGGCTACACCTTC.

This chain uses TRBV5-4 with TRBJ1-1; tentatively, D is TRBD1 (6 bases). V lost 1 base to trimming and J lost 5 bases, with 12 bases between them. The germline V gene encodes CDR1 SGHNT and CDR2 YYREEE (reference sequence). The CDR3 is 14 amino acids. The CDR3 sequence is CASSLPAQGTEAFF. The CDR3 region has the DNA TGTGCCAGCAGCTTGCCCGCCCAGGGGACTGAAGCTTTCTTT.

The chain carries TRBV4-2 and TRBJ1-5; a weak D match, TRBD1 (5 bases). Germline CDR1 is LGHNA and CDR2 is YNFKEQ. The CDR3 totals 16 residues. Deletions cut 1 base from V and 2 bases from J, with 12 bases between. The CDR3 bases are TGTGCCAGCAGCCAAGGACAGTGGCAGGGCAATCAGCCCCAGCATTTT. As protein: CASSQGQWQGNQPQHF.

This clone was counted once. This chain joins TRBV19 and TRBJ1-1; D uncertain. Germline V gives CDR1 LNHDA, CDR2 SQIVND (reference sequence). Trimming cost V 5 bases and J 1 base, with 20 bases left between them. This CDR3 contains 17 residues. DNA of the CDR3: TGTGCCAGTAGTCCCAGGTCAATCAAATCCTCGAACACTGAAGCTTTCTTT. It specifies CASSPRSIKSSNTEAFF.

This clone has more than one count but fewer than ten. The V call is TRBV24-1, the J call TRBJ2-5; D uncertain. CDR1 KGHDR and CDR2 SFDVKD come from the germline V gene. The CDR3 runs to 12 residues. V dropped 0 bases and J dropped 2 bases, with 0 bases sitting between them. The CDR3 sequence is CATSDLQETQYF. DNA of the CDR3: TGTGCCACCAGTGATTTGCAAGAGACCCAGTACTTC.

The chain combines TRBV5-6 with TRBJ2-2, with unresolved D. The CDR3 consists of 13 residues. Germline CDR1 SGHDT, CDR2 YYEEEE. Trimming pared 3 bases from V and 3 bases from J, leaving 6 bases between. The CDR3: CASSSGYTGELFF. As DNA, the CDR3 is TGTGCCAGCAGCTCGGGCTACACCGGGGAGCTGTTTTTT.

As regards this clone: The sample contains more than one DNA sequence encoding this CDR3. This sequence joins TRBV14 and TRBJ1-1; possibly TRBD1 for D (6 bases). The length of the CDR3 is 14 residues. Germline loops: CDR1 SGHDN, CDR2 FVKESK. V dropped 0 bases and J dropped 4 bases, with 9 bases sitting between them. The CDR3 loop is CASSQDRGGTEAFF. CDR3 nucleotide sequence: TGTGCCAGCAGCCAAGATAGGGGGGGCACTGAAGCTTTCTTT.

J is TRBJ1-6 and V is TRBV30; no firm D call. From germline, CDR1 is GTSNPN and CDR2 SVGIG (reference sequence). The CDR3 contains 14 residues. V lost 0 bases, J lost 4 bases, and 7 bases lay in between. CDR3 bases: TGTGCCTGGAGTGTAAACAGATATAATTCACCCCTCCACTTT. Its translation is CAWSVNRYNSPLHF. The full variable domain, in which reference TRBV30 and TRBJ1-6 provide the parts outside the CDR3, is SQTIHQWPATLVQPVGSPLSLECTVEGTSNPNLYWYRQAAGRGLQLLFYSVGIGQISSEVPQNLSASRPQDRQFILSSKKLLLSDSGFYLCAWSVNRYNSPLHFGNGTRLTVT.

In its sample, this clone was seen once. The J gene is TRBJ1-6, the V gene TRBV21-1; the table's D call, TRBD1, has no DNA check behind it. TRBV21-1 is a pseudogene segment. There are 18 residues in the CDR3. The chain's CDR3 is CASSKVSPRQVDNSPLHF. CDR3 coding DNA: TGTGCCAGCAGCAAAGTCTCCCCCCGACAGGTTGATAATTCACCCCTCCACTTT.

This chain connects TRBV19 to TRBJ2-2; 10 nucleotides align to TRBD1. CDR1 is LNHDA, CDR2 SQIVND, per germline (reference sequence). This CDR3 has 15 amino acids. Losses at the gene ends were 10 bases for V and 5 bases for J; bases not matched to a gene: 10. The CDR3 DNA reads TGTGCCACTCGGCCGGGACAGGGGAATACCGGGGAGCTGTTTTTT. Translating it yields CATRPGQGNTGELFF.

V gene TRBV18 combines with J gene TRBJ2-1; 7 bases are a match to TRBD2. Germline CDR1 KGHSH, CDR2 LQKENI. CDR3 size: 15 residues. Trimming at V came to 3 bases and at J to 4 bases, leaving 6 bases not matched to a gene. CDR3 in amino acids: CASSPPGLPYNEQFF. CDR3 nucleotide sequence: TGTGCCAGCTCACCTCCGGGACTACCTTACAATGAGCAGTTCTTC.

The chain couples TRBV9 to TRBJ2-1; D call uncertain. Deletions cut 0 bases from V and 5 bases from J, with 9 bases between. The CDR3 sequence is 14 residues long. The germline V gene encodes CDR1 SGDLS and CDR2 YYNGEE. The CDR3 sequence: CASSVEGRNNEQFF. The CDR3 nucleotides read TGTGCCAGCAGCGTAGAGGGCCGGAACAATGAGCAGTTCTTC.